These 23 T cell receptor beta chains came from one sample sequenced in a study of CD8 T cells in Susac syndrome. With random hexamers, about 0.45 to 1 ug RNA was reverse transcribed. Using its own MiXCR run on the immunoSEQ multiplex PCR reads, TCRdb lists one record per CDR3 protein. The sample records some 260,000 distinct CDR3 sequences, roughly 81% being singletons. Sequenced material: CD8+ T cells from PBMCs. Receptors were obtained from a human donor with multiple sclerosis.

The chain carries TRBV27 and TRBJ1-2; 10 bases match TRBD1. Germline V gene data show CDR1 as MNHEY and CDR2 as SMNVEV (reference sequence). V trimming: 8 bases; J trimming: 8 bases; junction bases outside the gene matches: 8. This CDR3 comprises 13 residues. Here the CDR3 reads CASRPGTGVGYTF. CDR3 DNA sequence: TGTGCCAGCCGACCCGGGACAGGGGTCGGCTACACCTTC.

The chain has TRBV7-9 and TRBJ2-5; no clear D. With 3 bases removed from V and 2 bases from J, the gap between germline ends came to 4 bases. CDR1 is SEHNR and CDR2 is FQNEAQ in the germline V gene (reference sequence). There are 12 residues in the CDR3. CDR3 sequence: CASSLVQETQYF. The CDR3 DNA follows: TGTGCCAGCAGCTTGGTACAAGAGACCCAGTACTTC.

V is TRBV30 and J is TRBJ1-1; 8 nucleotides line up with TRBD1. With 2 bases clipped from V and 6 bases from J, the junction kept 5 bases outside the gene matches. CDR1 and CDR2 from the germline V gene are GTSNPN and SVGIG (reference sequence). CDR3 length: 13 residues. CDR3: CAWSLQGASEAFF. DNA of the CDR3: TGTGCCTGGAGTCTCCAGGGGGCCTCTGAAGCTTTCTTT.

The gene calls are TRBV6-2 or TRBV6-3 and TRBJ2-2, with D unclear. From germline, CDR1 is MNHEY and CDR2 SVGEGT. V lost 7 bases, J lost 7 bases, and 28 bases lay in between. The CDR3 is 18 amino acids. The CDR3 bases are TGTGCCAGCACCAAAGGCCGGGCCAGTAGCCTCTTCGACGGGGAGCTGTTTTTT. Its translation is CASTKGRASSLFDGELFF.

The chain couples TRBV13 to TRBJ2-5; 7 bases align to TRBD2. Germline CDR1 reads PRHDT; CDR2 reads FYEKMQ (reference sequence). The CDR3 extends over 14 amino acids. The V segment lost 5 bases and the J segment 1 base; nucleotides outside the gene matches: 4. The CDR3 bases are TGTGCCAGCAGCCTCAGCGGGACCCAAGAGACCCAGTACTTC. It codes for CASSLSGTQETQYF.

The V call is TRBV20-1, the J call TRBJ1-6, with 7 bases identical to TRBD1. The CDR3 length is 16 residues. The V gene's germline CDR1 is DFQATT and CDR2 SNEGSKA (reference sequence). With V trimmed by 6 bases and J by 2 bases, 10 bases remained unmatched. CDR3 sequence (DNA): TGCAGTGCGGACAACAGGGGAATCACCTATAATTCACCCCTCCACTTT. Amino acids: CSADNRGITYNSPLHF.

This sequence joins TRBV9 and TRBJ2-7; D unresolved. V dropped 3 bases and J dropped 3 bases, with 4 bases sitting between them. The CDR3 is 11 residues long. Germline CDR1 reads SGDLS; CDR2 reads YYNGEE. CDR3 amino acids: CASSDNYEQYF. Here the CDR3 DNA reads TGTGCCAGCAGCGACAACTACGAGCAGTACTTC.

J is TRBJ2-3 and V is TRBV2, with TRBD1 matching 9 bases. This CDR3 comprises 14 residues. Germline assignment: CDR1 SNHLY and CDR2 FYNNEI. The ends lost 6 bases at V and 0 bases at J; junction bases unmatched: 1. The CDR3 here is CASRGTGSTDTQYF. Here the CDR3 DNA reads TGTGCCAGCAGGGGGACAGGGAGCACAGATACGCAGTATTTT. The entire variable domain, with the rest obtained from reference TRBV2 and TRBJ2-3, is as follows: EPEVTQTPSHQVTQMGQEVILRCVPISNHLYFYWYRQILGQKVEFLVSFYNNEISEKSEIFDDQFSVERPDGSNFTLKIRSTKLEDSAMYFCASRGTGSTDTQYFGPGTRLTVL.

This chain joins TRBV9 and TRBJ2-1; no clear D gene. This CDR3 comprises 13 residues. Germline V gene data show CDR1 as SGDLS and CDR2 as YYNGEE. Trimming left V 3 bases short and J 4 bases short, with 8 bases between. CDR3 nucleotides: TGTGCCAGCAGCGCTTCGAATTACAATGAGCAGTTCTTC. It encodes CASSASNYNEQFF.

This rearrangement joins TRBV10-1 to TRBJ1-2; D is unresolved. From germline, CDR1 is WNHNN and CDR2 SYGVQD (reference sequence). The CDR3 spans 13 residues. The ends were cut back, 0 bases at V and 4 bases at J, with 6 bases in the middle. For the CDR3, the DNA is TGCGCCAGCAGTGAGTCGAAAAGCTATGGCTACACCTTC. Protein product: CASSESKSYGYTF.

The chain links TRBV6-5 to TRBJ1-1, with D possibly TRBD1 on 5 matching bases. CDR3 length: 15 residues. V shed 0 bases and J shed 1 base, with 9 bases lying between them. CDR1 is MNHEY and CDR2 is SVGAGI in the germline V gene. CDR3 in amino acids: CASSYSRGGNTEAFF. CDR3 nucleotides: TGTGCCAGCAGTTACTCGAGGGGAGGGAACACTGAAGCTTTCTTT.

The CDR3, as DNA: TGTGCCAGCAGCCCCTTTTCGAACACTGAAGCTTTCTTT. Its translation is CASSPFSNTEAFF. The chain is built from TRBV7-9 and TRBJ1-1; D gene uncertain. V dropped 5 bases and J dropped 1 base, with 8 bases sitting between them. The CDR3 length is 13 residues. CDR1 is SEHNR and CDR2 is FQNEAQ in the germline V gene (reference sequence).

The rearrangement joins TRBV10-3 to TRBJ2-3, with D perhaps matching TRBD1 or TRBD2 (5 bases each). The V gene lost 5 bases and the J gene lost 3 bases, with 15 bases spanning the gap. CDR3 length: 15 residues. Germline CDR1 is ENHRY and CDR2 is SYGVKD. The CDR3 loop reads CAISLGDVLTDTQYF. CDR3 DNA sequence: TGTGCCATCAGTCTGGGGGACGTTTTGACAGATACGCAGTATTTT.

The rearrangement links TRBV28 to TRBJ2-1; unclear D gene. The V and J ends lost 8 bases and 8 bases respectively, with 22 bases between them. CDR1 is MDHEN, CDR2 SYDVKM, per germline. CDR3 length: 15 amino acids. The CDR3 nucleotides read TGTGCCAGCCGTTCTTTTAAAGGTTTAATGGATGAGCAGTTCTTC. Translated: CASRSFKGLMDEQFF.

V gene TRBV5-1 combines with J gene TRBJ2-4, with D unclear. Between the trimmed V and J ends, which lost 0 bases and 0 bases, there was a span of 16 bases. The CDR3 totals 18 residues. From germline, CDR1 is SGHRS and CDR2 YFSETQ. CDR3 DNA sequence: TGCGCCAGCAGCTTGGTGGGTGGCAGCAAGATAGCCAAAAACATTCAGTACTTC. It is translated as CASSLVGGSKIAKNIQYF.

The chain recombines TRBV6-1 with TRBJ1-1; 8 bases line up with TRBD1. The CDR3 has 17 amino acids. The junction had 12 bases not matched to a gene; V was cut back by 6 bases and J by 0 bases. Germline-derived CDR1 and CDR2 are MNHNS and SASEGT. The CDR3 sequence: CASSQTTGGSVNTEAFF. The DNA of the CDR3 is TGTGCCAGCAGCCAAACAACAGGGGGATCGGTGAACACTGAAGCTTTCTTT.

This chain joins TRBV11-2 and TRBJ2-1, with 11 bases that match TRBD2. From germline, CDR1 is SGHAT and CDR2 FQNNGV. J gave up 8 bases and V 1 base, and 10 bases lay outside the gene matches. There are 17 residues in the CDR3. For the CDR3, the DNA is TGTGCCAGCAGCTTAGTTTCTAGCGGGAGGAGGACGGATGAGCAGTTCTTC. Its protein is CASSLVSSGRRTDEQFF.

J is TRBJ2-2 and V is TRBV5-5; 8 bases match TRBD2. This CDR3 spans 17 amino acids. V gave up 0 bases and J gave up 3 bases; unmatched junction bases: 7. Germline V gene lookup returns CDR1 SGHKS and CDR2 YYEKEE (reference sequence). CDR3 in amino acids: CASSLDREGRYTGELFF. The CDR3 DNA sequence: TGTGCCAGCAGCTTGGACCGGGAGGGCCGATACACCGGGGAGCTGTTTTTT.

The rearrangement links TRBV9 to TRBJ2-3; D is unresolved. V gave up 1 base and J gave up 0 bases, with 6 bases separating them. The CDR3 sequence is 14 residues long. Germline CDR1 SGDLS, CDR2 YYNGEE. CDR3 sequence: CASSVIVSTDTQYF. DNA of the CDR3: TGTGCCAGCAGCGTAATCGTCAGCACAGATACGCAGTATTTT.

This clonotype was seen just once. The rearrangement uses TRBV30 and TRBJ1-1; no firm D call. Germline CDR1 is GTSNPN and CDR2 is SVGIG (reference sequence). The CDR3 is made up of 11 amino acids. The V end was cut by 2 bases, the J end by 6 bases, with 7 bases between. The CDR3 DNA sequence: TGTGCCTGGAGTTACGGTGCTGAAGCTTTCTTT. Translating gives CAWSYGAEAFF.

This clonotype was observed once. This chain connects TRBV9 to TRBJ2-4, with 7 nucleotides matching TRBD2. Germline CDR1 SGDLS, CDR2 YYNGEE. Trimming cost V 4 bases and J 1 base; bases outside gene matches: 2. The CDR3 loop spans 14 amino acids. The CDR3 region has the DNA TGTGCCAGCAGCAACGGGGGGGCCAAAAACATTCAGTACTTC. It translates to CASSNGGAKNIQYF.

This sequence joins TRBV27 and TRBJ2-5; D is perhaps TRBD1 (7 bases). The length of the CDR3 is 16 residues. Between the trimmed V and J ends, which lost 7 bases and 4 bases, there was a span of 22 bases. Germline loops: CDR1 MNHEY, CDR2 SMNVEV (reference sequence). CDR3: CASTSRGGGPPETQYF. For the CDR3, the DNA is TGTGCCAGCACCTCCCGAGGAGGGGGCCCTCCAGAGACCCAGTACTTC.

V and J are TRBV20-1 and TRBJ1-2; no firm D call. Germline values: CDR1 DFQATT, CDR2 SNEGSKA (reference sequence). V shed 3 bases and J shed 0 bases, with 11 bases lying between them. The CDR3 spans 14 residues. The CDR3 reads CSASMTRSNYGYTF. CDR3 in DNA: TGCAGTGCTAGTATGACCCGTTCTAACTATGGCTACACCTTC.